This T cell receptor (beta chain) was identified during a study of CD8 T cells in ankylosing spondylitis. Per the germline V gene, CDR1 is SGHRS and CDR2 is YFSETQ. This CDR3 contains 14 residues. V lost 0 bases and J lost 0, with 6 bases in between. Study results and limitations: Reactive arthritis synovial fluid and blood previously showed some of these motif variants. Reportedly, matched ankylosing spondylitis synovial fluid was significantly enriched for disease-linked clones. Ankylosing spondylitis blood appeared to carry a characteristic TCR beta motif of seven to nine highly homologous variants.

A word on this clonotype: Its antigen is still unknown. With only one base between it and a far larger clone, this is likely a read error. The final CDR3 position lacks the conserved phenylalanine or tryptophan, pointing to a likely read error.

With molecular barcodes, quantitative 5'-RACE was used to make the TCR beta libraries. Using its own MiXCR run on the 5' RACE reads, TCRdb lists one record per CDR3 protein. The table has around 300,000 distinct CDR3 sequences, under 14% seen once. The chain recombines TRBV5-1 with TRBJ1-1; D is ambiguous. The sequence came from a female donor with ankylosing spondylitis or in good health (not recorded which). Sequencing was performed on blood, either unsorted or a sorted T cell fraction (not recorded which). The CDR3: CASSLGALNTEAFS. The CDR3 DNA is TGCGCCAGCAGCTTGGGGGCGTTGAACACTGAAGCTTTCTCT.